Only one count was recorded for the clone carrying this TCR beta chain. Antigen unknown. CDR1 is SGHDT, CDR2 YYEEEE, per germline. This CDR3 comprises 17 residues. The germline V and J ends were trimmed by 0 bases and 3 bases, with 18 bases remaining between them. Researchers report immunoSEQ v3.0 was run at survey level. Profiled with immunoSEQ multiplex PCR; TCRdb holds only in-frame clones, not every one. The sample lists 35,000 to 45,000 clones; around 83% were seen once. The data derive from a study of long-term antiretroviral therapy in people with HIV. Regarding the study as a whole: For ART adherence, viral resistance and therapy changes, no data were available. HIV repertoires covered narrower CDR3 length ranges than controls did.

Clinicians in the United States treated all participants with HIV. The source was unsorted PBMCs, collected 1 year after starting antiretroviral therapy. The TCR comes from a man between 18 and 29 years old with HIV. The chain combines TRBV5-6 with TRBJ1-1; TRBD1 might be the D (6 bases). CDR3: CASSLEQGLGEDTEAFF. CDR3 nucleotides: TGTGCCAGCAGCTTGGAACAGGGACTTGGGGAGGACACTGAAGCTTTCTTT. Drawing the rest from reference TRBV5-6 and TRBJ1-1, the complete variable domain is DAGVTQSPTHLIKTRGQQVTLRCSPKSGHDTVSWYQQALGQGPQFIFQYYEEEERQRGNFPDRFSGHQFPNYSSELNVNALLLGDSALYLCASSLEQGLGEDTEAFFGQGTRLTVV.